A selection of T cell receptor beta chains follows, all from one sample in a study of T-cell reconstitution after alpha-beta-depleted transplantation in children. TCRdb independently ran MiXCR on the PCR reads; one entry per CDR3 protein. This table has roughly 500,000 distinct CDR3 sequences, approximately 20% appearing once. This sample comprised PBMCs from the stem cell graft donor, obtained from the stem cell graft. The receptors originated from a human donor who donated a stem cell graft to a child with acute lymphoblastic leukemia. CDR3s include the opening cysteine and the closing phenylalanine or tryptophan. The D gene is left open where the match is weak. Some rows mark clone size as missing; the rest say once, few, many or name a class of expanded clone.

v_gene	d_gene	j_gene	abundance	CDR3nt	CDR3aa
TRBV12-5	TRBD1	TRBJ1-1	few	TGTGCTAGTGGTTTCCGGGACAGGGAGGGGAACACTGAAGCTTTCTTT	CASGFRDREGNTEAFF
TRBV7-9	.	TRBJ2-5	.	TGTGCCAGCAGCTTAGAAGGGTCCGTAGGGACCCAGTACTTC	CASSLEGSVGTQYF
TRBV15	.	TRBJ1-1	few	TGTGCCACCAGCAGAGACCCCGGGCAGAACACTGAAGCTTTCTTT	CATSRDPGQNTEAFF
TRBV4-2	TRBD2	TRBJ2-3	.	TGTGCCAGCAGCCAAAGCCCAGGACTAGCGGGTGATACGCAGTATTTT	CASSQSPGLAGDTQYF
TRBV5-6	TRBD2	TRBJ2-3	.	TGTGCCAGCAGCTTGCGGACGGGGGGTCTCACAGATACGCAGTATTTT	CASSLRTGGLTDTQYF
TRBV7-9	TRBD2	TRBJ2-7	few	TGTGCCAGCAGCTTAGAACTAGCGGCCTCCTACGAGCAGTACTTC	CASSLELAASYEQYF
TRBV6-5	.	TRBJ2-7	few	TGTGCCAGCAGTTACAGGGCAGGGATCATCTCCTACGAGCAGTACTTC	CASSYRAGIISYEQYF
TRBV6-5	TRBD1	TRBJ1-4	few	TGTGCCAGCAGTTACTCGACAGGGTTGGAAAAACTGTTTTTT	CASSYSTGLEKLFF
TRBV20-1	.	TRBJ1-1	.	TGCAGTGAAGAGAGGAACACTGAAGCTTTCTTT	CSEERNTEAFF
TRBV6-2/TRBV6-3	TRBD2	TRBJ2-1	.	TGTGCCAGCAGTTACCCATCGGGAGGGGGTTACAATGAGCAGTTCTTC	CASSYPSGGGYNEQFF
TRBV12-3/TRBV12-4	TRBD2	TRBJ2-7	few	TGTGCCAGCAGTCCTAGAGGGGGACTAGCGGATTATGAGCAGTACTTC	CASSPRGGLADYEQYF
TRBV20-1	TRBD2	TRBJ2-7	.	TGCAGTGCTGTAGCGGGAGGGCCGGATGACGAGCAGTACTTC	CSAVAGGPDDEQYF
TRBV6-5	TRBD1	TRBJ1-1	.	TGTGCCAGCAGTTACTTACAGGGGCGTGAAGCTTTCTTT	CASSYLQGREAFF
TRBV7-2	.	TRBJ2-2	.	TGTGCCAGCAGCTTAGTCGGGCAGCACACCGGGGAGCTGTTTTTT	CASSLVGQHTGELFF
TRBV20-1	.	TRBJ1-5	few	TGCAGTGCTAGAGAGAGTGGAGATCAGCCCCAGCATTTT	CSARESGDQPQHF
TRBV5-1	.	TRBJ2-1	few	TGCGCCAGCAGCAACGCGGCGGAACTCTACAATGAGCAGTTCTTC	CASSNAAELYNEQFF
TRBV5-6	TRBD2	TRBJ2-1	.	TGTGCCAGCAGCTTGGGGGCTAGCGGGGGCTACAATGAGCAGTTCTTC	CASSLGASGGYNEQFF
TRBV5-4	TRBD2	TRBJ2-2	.	TGTGCCAGCAGCTTGGTGCCTAGCGGGAGTGAGGGGGAGCTGTTTTTT	CASSLVPSGSEGELFF
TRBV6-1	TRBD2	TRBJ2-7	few	TGTGCCAGCAGCCAGCGGGAGTCCCCCTACGAGCAGTACTTC	CASSQRESPYEQYF
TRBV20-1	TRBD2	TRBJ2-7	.	TGCAGTGCTAGTTTGCTTCCAGCGGGAGGGCCCTACGAGCAGTACTTC	CSASLLPAGGPYEQYF
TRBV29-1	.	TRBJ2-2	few	TGCAGCGTCCCCGTGAGTACCGGGGAGCTGTTTTTT	CSVPVSTGELFF
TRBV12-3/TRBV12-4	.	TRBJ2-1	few	TGTGCCAGCAGTCCCCCGGGACTCCGGGGGAATGAGCAGTTCTTC	CASSPPGLRGNEQFF
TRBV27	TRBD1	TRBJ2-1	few	TGTGCCAGCAGTCTCCCCGGGACAGGGCGCGATGAGCAGTTCTTC	CASSLPGTGRDEQFF
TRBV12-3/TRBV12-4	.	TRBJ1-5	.	TGTGCCAGCAGTTTTTTTGAACGGCCCTATAGCAATCAGCCCCAGCATTTT	CASSFFERPYSNQPQHF
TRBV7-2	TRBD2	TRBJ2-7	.	TGTGCCAGCGAGCGGGAGGGGTACTCCTACGAGCAGTACTTC	CASEREGYSYEQYF
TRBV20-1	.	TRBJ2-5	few	TGCAGTGCTAGAGATGGGCTAGCAGAAGAGACCCAGTACTTC	CSARDGLAEETQYF
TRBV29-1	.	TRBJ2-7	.	TGCAGCGCCTCCGGAGGGAGCTCCTACGAGCAGTACTTC	CSASGGSSYEQYF
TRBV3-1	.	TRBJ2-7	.	TGTGCCAGCAGGCCTTCGGGGCCACGAGAGTGGGAGCAGTACTTC	CASRPSGPREWEQYF
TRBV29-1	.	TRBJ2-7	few	TGCAGCGTTGAAGGGACTCGATCCTACGAGCAGTACTTC	CSVEGTRSYEQYF
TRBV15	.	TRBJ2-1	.	TGTGCCACCAGCAGACAGTACGTACAGGGTTCCTACAATGAGCAGTTCTTC	CATSRQYVQGSYNEQFF
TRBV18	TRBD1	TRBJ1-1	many	TGTGCCAGCTCGACAGGGGCCACTGAAGCTTTCTTT	CASSTGATEAFF
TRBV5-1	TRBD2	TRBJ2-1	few	TGCGCCAGCAGCTTCCGACTAGCGGGACGGAATGAGCAGTTCTTC	CASSFRLAGRNEQFF
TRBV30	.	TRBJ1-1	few	TGTGCCTGGAGTGACCCCGACCGGCTTGAAGCTTTCTTT	CAWSDPDRLEAFF
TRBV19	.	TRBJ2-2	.	TGTGCCAGTAGTATTACAGGATCCGGGGAGCTGTTTTTT	CASSITGSGELFF
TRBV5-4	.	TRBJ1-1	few	TGTGCCAGCGGGGACACTGAAGCTTTCTTT	CASGDTEAFF
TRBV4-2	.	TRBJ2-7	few	TGTGCCAGCAGCCCCAGGACAGGCGGCGGGGGCGAGCAGTACTTC	CASSPRTGGGGEQYF
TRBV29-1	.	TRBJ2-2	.	TGCAGCGTTGATACGGTGAACACCGGGGAGCTGTTTTTT	CSVDTVNTGELFF
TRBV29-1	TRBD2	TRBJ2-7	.	TGCAGCGTTGAAGACCCAGCGGGATGGTCCTACGAGCAGTACTTC	CSVEDPAGWSYEQYF
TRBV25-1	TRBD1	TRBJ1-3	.	TGTGCCAGCAGTGATCTTCTACAGGGGGCGGCTGGAAACACCATATATTTT	CASSDLLQGAAGNTIYF
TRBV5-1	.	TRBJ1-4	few	TGCGCCAGCAGGATTGCGGGGGATAATGAAAAACTGTTTTTT	CASRIAGDNEKLFF
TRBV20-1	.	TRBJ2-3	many	TGCAGTGCTAGAGGCGGGGTAGGAACAGATACGCAGTATTTT	CSARGGVGTDTQYF
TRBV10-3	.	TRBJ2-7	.	TGTGCCATCAGTGAAACACCTTACGAGCAGTACTTC	CAISETPYEQYF